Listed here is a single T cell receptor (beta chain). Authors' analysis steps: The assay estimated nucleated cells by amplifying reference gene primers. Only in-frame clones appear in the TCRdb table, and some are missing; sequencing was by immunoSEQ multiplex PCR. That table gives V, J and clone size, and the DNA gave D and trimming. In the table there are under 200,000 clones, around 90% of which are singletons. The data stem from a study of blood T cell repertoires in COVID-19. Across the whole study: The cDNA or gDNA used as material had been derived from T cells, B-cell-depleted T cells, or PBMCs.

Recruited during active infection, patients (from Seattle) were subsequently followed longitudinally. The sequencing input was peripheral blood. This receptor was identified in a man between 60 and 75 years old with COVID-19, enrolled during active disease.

The DNA of the CDR3 is TGTGCCAGCAGTGGACAGAGCTCCTACGAGCAGTACTTC. It encodes CASSGQSSYEQYF. J is TRBJ2-7 and V is TRBV2; possibly TRBD1 for D (5 bases). The CDR3 sequence is 13 residues long. The ends were cut back, 4 bases at V and 0 bases at J, with 7 bases in the middle. Germline CDR1 reads SNHLY; CDR2 reads FYNNEI.